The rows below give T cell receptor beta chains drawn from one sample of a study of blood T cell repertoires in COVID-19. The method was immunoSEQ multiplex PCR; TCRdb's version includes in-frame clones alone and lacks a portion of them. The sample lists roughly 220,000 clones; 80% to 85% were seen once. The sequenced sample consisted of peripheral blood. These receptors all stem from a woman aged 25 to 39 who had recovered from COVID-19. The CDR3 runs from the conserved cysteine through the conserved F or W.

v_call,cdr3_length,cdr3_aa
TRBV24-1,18,CATSDWKTRTGAFQELFF
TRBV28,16,CASSTFDRARLPGAFF
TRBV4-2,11,CASSGGTEAFF
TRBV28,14,CASTSSRTSNEQFF
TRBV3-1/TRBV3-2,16,CASSQGDRGIPGELFF
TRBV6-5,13,CASKSQMNYEQYF
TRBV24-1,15,CATSDIGTAQETQYF
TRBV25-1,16,CASSDLDRGKSEKLFF
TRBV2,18,CASGLGTLTSGGKNIQYF
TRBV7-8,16,CASSQRGSPNTGELFF
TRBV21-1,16,CASSKVNSGRAYEQYF
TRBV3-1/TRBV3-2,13,CASRGTGTYEQYF
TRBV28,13,CASTGGLRNTIYF
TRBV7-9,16,CASSSRWTGGSDTQYF
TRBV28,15,CASSSGLASYNEQFF
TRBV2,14,CASLDSASTETQYF